This T cell receptor delta chain stems from a study of delta chain sequences of gamma delta T cells listed by TCRdb under 2017. Library prep was done by 5' RACE. TCRdb records Illumina MiSeq as the sequencer. TCRdb reran clone calling on the public reads with CATT; rows sharing one DNA sequence were then combined. The sample records about 2,600 delta-chain clones, more than 4.5% of which are singletons. The leading ten clones occupy almost 50% of the sample. A word on this clone: The clone's antigen remains unknown. There are no base qualities to consult, and no much larger clone falls within one base.

The receptor was isolated from a human donor in good health. The source material was either unsorted cells or a sorted T cell fraction (not recorded which).

The nucleotide sequence reads TGCGCTCGGTTTTTCTCTTGGGGTGGGGGCGATAAACTCATCTTT. This gives the protein CARFFSWGGGDKLIF. The J gene was recorded as TRDJ1; no V gene was called. Spanning cysteine to phenylalanine, the CDR3 consists of 15 amino acids. Only the CDR3 part of the read is kept: 45 bases, read in frame from the first base.